The T cell receptor (beta chain) described here comes from a study of PD-1 blockade in mismatch repair-deficient tumors. Germline V CDR1 and CDR2: SGHTA, FQGNSA. This CDR3 has 12 amino acids. V lost 1 base and J 14 bases, leaving 12 bases between the germline ends. Time point indicated: approximately 10-day in vitro stimulation with candidate neoantigen peptide 3. Mismatch repair deficiency was confirmed in all patients, by PCR or immunohistochemistry. To note about this clone: Its antigen remains unknown.

The data were produced by immunoSEQ multiplex PCR, yet TCRdb's version contains in-frame clones alone and is incomplete. The data hold 9,000 to 10,000 clones, with 85% to 95% observed a single time. The specimen comprised cells cultured in vitro, sampled from a patient treated with pembrolizumab. This sequence originates from an adult with mismatch repair-deficient cancer. The chain links TRBV7-2 to TRBJ1-3; D is possibly TRBD1 (5 bases). CDR3 nucleotide sequence: TGTGCCAGCAGCTTAGTGCAGGGCCCTTTATATTTT. It encodes CASSLVQGPLYF.